Each of the 26 T cell receptor beta chains below was sequenced from the same sample in a study of T cells in Graves' hyperthyroidism and ophthalmopathy. RNA transcripts were the template for amplifying TCR beta CDR3 regions. The HTBI set primed first-round TCR CDR3 RT-PCR. TCRdb re-derived calls from the multiplex PCR reads in MiXCR, one entry per CDR3 protein. The profile shows roughly 380,000 distinct CDR3 sequences, around 13% of them singletons. Sequenced sample: blood. The origin of the receptors is a woman aged 60 to 75 with Graves' hyperthyroidism.

This clonotype was detected ten times or more. V usage is TRBV12-3 or TRBV12-4 and J usage is TRBJ2-1, with D possibly matching TRBD1 (6 bases). Trimming cost V 7 bases and J 9 bases, with 13 bases left between them. The CDR3 loop spans 12 amino acids. As DNA, the CDR3 is TGTGCCAGCACCATGAACAGGGCTGAGCAGTTCTTC. Residues: CASTMNRAEQFF.

This clonotype has a count of ten or more. V usage is TRBV6-1 and J usage is TRBJ1-5; D not certain. Germline V gene sequence: CDR1 MNHNS, CDR2 SASEGT. This CDR3 contains 16 residues. V was trimmed by 2 bases and J by 4 bases, leaving 15 bases between them. CDR3 DNA: TGTGCCAGCAGTGAACTGGGAGCGGTCAAAAATCAGCCCCAGCATTTT. Translated: CASSELGAVKNQPQHF.

This clonotype was seen repeatedly, ten times or more. This chain joins TRBV3-1 and TRBJ2-5; 8 bases align to TRBD1. This CDR3 has 14 amino acids. V trimming: 4 bases; J trimming: 7 bases; junction bases outside the gene matches: 8. CDR1 LGHDT and CDR2 YNNKEL come from the germline V gene (reference sequence). CDR3 protein: CASSRDRSRGTQYF. DNA of the CDR3: TGTGCCAGCAGCCGGGACAGGTCAAGGGGGACCCAGTACTTC.

This clonotype has just a few counts. The V gene is TRBV18, the J gene TRBJ1-2; D might be TRBD1 (6 bases). In germline, CDR1 is KGHSH, CDR2 LQKENI. The CDR3 sequence is 14 residues long. The V end was cut by 2 bases, the J end by 2 bases, with 9 bases between. For the CDR3, the DNA is TGTGCCAGCTCACCAACAGGGTTCAACTATGGCTACACCTTC. Protein sequence: CASSPTGFNYGYTF.

This clonotype was observed many times. The chain recombines TRBV18 with TRBJ2-3; 13 nucleotides align to TRBD2. After removal of 3 bases from V and 6 bases from J, the junction contained 6 bases not matched to a gene. The germline V gene encodes CDR1 KGHSH and CDR2 LQKENI. CDR3 length: 16 residues. Here the CDR3 DNA reads TGTGCCAGCTCACCTAGGACTAGCGGGAGACCCGATACGCAGTATTTT. Its translation is CASSPRTSGRPDTQYF.

This clonotype came up many times. This chain uses TRBV11-2 with TRBJ2-5, with 7 bases identical to TRBD2. CDR1 and CDR2 from the germline V gene are SGHAT and FQNNGV. The V segment lost 0 bases and the J segment 5 bases; nucleotides outside the gene matches: 6. CDR3 size: 15 residues. CDR3 in amino acids: CASSLDPGAGETQYF. CDR3 sequence (DNA): TGTGCCAGCAGCTTAGATCCGGGAGCGGGGGAGACCCAGTACTTC. The full variable domain, rest sourced from reference TRBV11-2 and TRBJ2-5, is EAGVAQSPRYKIIEKRQSVAFWCNPISGHATLYWYQQILGQGPKLLIQFQNNGVVDDSQLPKDRFSAERLKGVDSTLKIQPAKLEDSAVYLCASSLDPGAGETQYFGPGTRLLVL.

This clonotype occurred many times. CDR3: CAIEPGTGGYGYTF. CDR3 DNA sequence: TGTGCCATCGAGCCCGGGACAGGGGGCTATGGCTACACCTTC. This chain links TRBV28 with TRBJ1-2; TRBD1 matches at 11 bases. The J segment lost 4 bases and the V segment lost 10 bases, leaving 8 bases of the junction unmatched. The CDR3 runs to 14 residues. Germline CDR1 MDHEN, CDR2 SYDVKM.

This clonotype was counted many times. The rearrangement joins TRBV27 to TRBJ2-7; no reliable D call. The CDR3 extends over 14 amino acids. Germline V CDR1 and CDR2: MNHEY, SMNVEV (reference sequence). The V end lost 5 bases, the J end lost 0 bases, and 11 bases lay between the germline ends. The DNA for the CDR3 is TGTGCCAGCAGTCCCCGACTGGACTCCTACGAGCAGTACTTC. Translation: CASSPRLDSYEQYF.

This clonotype was counted many times. The chain has TRBV12-3 or TRBV12-4 and TRBJ1-4; no definite D call. The ends were cut back, 6 bases at V and 5 bases at J, with 16 bases in the middle. The CDR3 sequence is 15 residues long. The CDR3 sequence: CASRPRGRGNEKLFF. CDR3 bases: TGTGCCAGCAGACCCCGGGGTCGAGGGAATGAAAAACTGTTTTTT.

Concerning this clonotype: A much bigger clone sits one base away, suggesting this may be a read error. The chain combines TRBV10-3 with TRBJ2-5; TRBD1 matches at 8 bases. The CDR3 extends over 15 amino acids. CDR1 and CDR2 (germline): ENHRY, SYGVKD. In nucleotides, the CDR3 is TGTGCCATCAGCTCCGGACAGGGTCGTAGAGAGACCCGGTACTTC. The encoded protein is CAISSGQGRRETRYF.

This clonotype has at least ten counts. The rearrangement uses TRBV2 and TRBJ2-2, with D tentatively TRBD2 (6 bases). With 8 bases removed from V and 9 bases from J, the gap between germline ends came to 10 bases. The germline V gene has CDR1 SNHLY and CDR2 FYNNEI. The CDR3 extends over 11 amino acids. CDR3 DNA sequence: TGTGCCAGCCGGGGGAGTTGGGAGCTGTTTTTT. This gives the protein CASRGSWELFF.

This clonotype was detected ten times or more. This chain links TRBV12-5 with TRBJ1-5, with unresolved D. CDR1 and CDR2 from the germline V gene are LGHNT and FRNRAP. V shed 0 bases and J shed 1 base, with 10 bases lying between them. The CDR3 is 16 residues long. The CDR3 DNA reads TGTGCTAGTGGTTTGGTACTCGGTCAGAGCAATCAGCCCCAGCATTTT. Translation: CASGLVLGQSNQPQHF. Using reference TRBV12-5 and TRBJ1-5 for the parts outside the CDR3, the full variable domain is DARVTQTPRHKVTEMGQEVTMRCQPILGHNTVFWYRQTMMQGLELLAYFRNRAPLDDSGMPKDRFSAEMPDATLATLKIQPSEPRDSAVYFCASGLVLGQSNQPQHFGDGTRLSIL.

This clonotype was seen a few times. CDR3 sequence: CASSEARWNEQFF. CDR3 DNA: TGTGCCAGCAGTGAAGCGAGGTGGAATGAGCAGTTCTTC. The chain joins TRBV2 to TRBJ2-1, with D hard to call. There are 13 residues in the CDR3. In germline, CDR1 is SNHLY, CDR2 FYNNEI. V lost 0 bases and J 7 bases, leaving 7 bases between the germline ends.

Many counts were recorded for this clonotype. This chain joins TRBV7-9 and TRBJ1-1; D gene uncertain. This CDR3 has 13 residues. Germline assignment: CDR1 SEHNR and CDR2 FQNEAQ (reference sequence). Trimming removed 1 base at V and 3 bases at J, with 6 bases between. This chain's CDR3 is CASSLEVHTEAFF. The CDR3, as DNA: TGTGCCAGCAGCTTAGAAGTGCACACTGAAGCTTTCTTT.

This clonotype has more than one count but fewer than ten. This sequence joins TRBV28 and TRBJ1-5; D not resolved. The CDR3 spans 14 residues. The germline V gene has CDR1 MDHEN and CDR2 SYDVKM. Trimming left V 3 bases short and J 5 bases short, with 11 bases between. CDR3 residues: CASSFWAGDQPQHF. The CDR3 DNA follows: TGTGCCAGCAGTTTTTGGGCAGGCGATCAGCCCCAGCATTTT. Combining the CDR3 with reference TRBV28 and TRBJ1-5 gives the whole variable domain DVKVTQSSRYLVKRTGEKVFLECVQDMDHENMFWYRQDPGLGLRLIYFSYDVKMKEKGDIPEGYSVSREKKERFSLILESASTNQTSMYLCASSFWAGDQPQHFGDGTRLSIL.

This clonotype was seen a handful of times. This chain joins TRBV12-5 and TRBJ2-7; 12 bases line up with TRBD2. Per germline, CDR1 LGHNT and CDR2 FRNRAP. The junction had 5 bases not matched to a gene; V was cut back by 1 base and J by 4 bases. The CDR3 has 16 amino acids. The CDR3 protein is CASGLGLAGAEYEQYF. As DNA, the CDR3 is TGTGCTAGTGGTTTGGGACTAGCGGGGGCTGAATACGAGCAGTACTTC.

This clonotype was detected ten times or more. The V call is TRBV18, the J call TRBJ2-5; a possible D gene is TRBD2 (5 bases). V shed 8 bases and J shed 5 bases, with 12 bases lying between them. The CDR3 has 12 residues. The germline V gene has CDR1 KGHSH and CDR2 LQKENI. For the CDR3, the DNA is TGTGCCAGCGCCGCCCAGCGGGAGACCCAGTACTTC. Translated: CASAAQRETQYF.

This clonotype came up many times. The chain combines TRBV12-5 with TRBJ2-1, with TRBD2 as a possible D gene (5 bases). In germline, CDR1 is LGHNT, CDR2 FRNRAP. CDR3 size: 15 residues. V was pared by 6 bases and J by 0 bases, with 12 bases between. CDR3 in amino acids: CASGGGGSSYNEQFF. The CDR3 bases are TGTGCTAGTGGCGGAGGCGGTTCCTCCTACAATGAGCAGTTCTTC.

This clonotype occurred a few times. CDR3 protein: CSGTGTAYTGELFF. The CDR3 nucleotides read TGCAGCGGAACCGGGACAGCATACACCGGGGAGCTGTTTTTT. This sequence joins TRBV29-1 and TRBJ2-2; TRBD1 aligns across 7 bases. CDR3 size: 14 residues. The J segment lost 3 bases and the V segment lost 7 bases, leaving 8 bases of the junction unmatched. Germline V gene data show CDR1 as SQVTM and CDR2 as ANQGSEA.

This clonotype has ten or more counts. The chain has TRBV10-3 and TRBJ2-7; weak D call: TRBD1 (6 bases). Trimming left V 0 bases short and J 3 bases short, with 12 bases between. Germline CDR1 and CDR2: ENHRY and SYGVKD. The CDR3 covers 15 residues. The CDR3 DNA reads TGTGCCATCAGTGAGTCGTCCGAAGGGGGCTACGAGCAGTACTTC. This encodes CAISESSEGGYEQYF.

This clonotype showed up many times. This sequence joins TRBV5-1 and TRBJ2-1, with 10 bases fitting TRBD2. This CDR3 contains 16 residues. From germline, CDR1 is SGHRS and CDR2 YFSETQ. With 4 bases clipped from V and 9 bases from J, the junction kept 13 bases outside the gene matches. The CDR3 DNA sequence: TGCGCCAGCAGCCAGGGGGTAGCGGGAGGAGGAAGTGAGCAGTTCTTC. Protein: CASSQGVAGGGSEQFF.

This clonotype was seen at least ten times. The CDR3 DNA follows: TGTGCCAGCAGTTTTGGAGCCGGGGAGCTGTTTTTT. This encodes CASSFGAGELFF. The rearrangement uses TRBV12-3 or TRBV12-4 and TRBJ2-2, with unresolved D. The V end lost 3 bases, the J end lost 6 bases, and 5 bases lay between the germline ends. The CDR3 consists of 12 residues.

A few counts support this clonotype. The rearrangement uses TRBV7-8 and TRBJ1-2; 10 bases are shared with TRBD1. CDR3 length equals 13 residues. With V trimmed by 11 bases and J by 4 bases, 7 bases remained unmatched. Germline V gives CDR1 SGHVS, CDR2 FQNEAQ. The CDR3 protein is CAASRQGAYGYTF. The CDR3 nucleotides read TGTGCCGCATCGAGACAGGGGGCCTATGGCTACACCTTC. The full variable domain, completed using reference TRBV7-8 and TRBJ1-2, is GAGVSQSPRYKVAKRGQDVALRCDPISGHVSLFWYQQALGQGPEFLTYFQNEAQLDKSGLPSDRFFAERPEGSVSTLKIQRTQQEDSAVYLCAASRQGAYGYTFGSGTRLTVV.

This clonotype was recorded a few times. The chain employs TRBV10-1 and TRBJ2-1; 11 nucleotides align to TRBD2. V gave up 3 bases and J gave up 9 bases; unmatched junction bases: 10. Germline CDR1 reads WNHNN; CDR2 reads SYGVQD (reference sequence). The CDR3 is 16 residues long. The CDR3 sequence is CASSDPTSGRSAEQFF. CDR3 coding DNA: TGCGCCAGCAGTGATCCCACTAGCGGGAGATCCGCTGAGCAGTTCTTC.

The V call is TRBV29-1, the J call TRBJ2-3; D perhaps matches TRBD1 (7 bases). CDR1 and CDR2 from the germline V gene are SQVTM and ANQGSEA. This CDR3 region has 14 residues. V was shortened by 2 bases and J by 1 base, with 10 bases between the two germline ends. The CDR3 DNA reads as TGCAGCGTTGAACAGGGGGGTGGCACAGATACGCAGTATTTT. This sequence encodes CSVEQGGGTDTQYF.

In its sample, this clonotype was seen many times. The chain is built from TRBV2 and TRBJ2-3, with D perhaps matching TRBD1 (6 bases). The CDR3 spans 15 residues. Germline-derived CDR1 and CDR2 are SNHLY and FYNNEI. Trimming stripped 3 bases from V and 0 bases from J, with 10 bases between. The CDR3 spells CASSEGQGSTDTQYF. Here the CDR3 DNA reads TGTGCCAGCAGTGAGGGGCAGGGGAGCACAGATACGCAGTATTTT.